This T cell receptor (beta chain) was retrieved from a study of cytomegalovirus exposure and HLA in healthy donors (dated by TCRdb to 2015 to 2018). Regarding the study in general: An earlier analysis of 587 of the donors reported approximately 270 Gb of sequence data and some 100 million unique TCR beta sequences from roughly 180 million T cells. HLA typing included class I and class II loci at four-digit resolution. In an earlier analysis of around 540 of the donors, high-throughput TCR beta sequencing was used to judge whether each TCR beta V gene segment behaved as functional or pseudogenic. The study aimed to test whether cataloging public T cell receptors could reveal signatures of past pathogen exposure. A later analysis re-examined previously published TCR beta repertoires from roughly 650 donors and added high-resolution HLA genotyping to investigate patterns of TCR occurrence. Of the 300 to 450 genotyped donors, less than 85% were placed in the genetic ancestry cluster associated with self-reported Caucasian donors. Roughly 5 DR-DQ haplotypes were handled as single units for association and clustering, since linkage in the cohort was strong. Donor age, sex, ethnicity and CMV serostatus were collected together with the repertoire data. A later genetic analysis took genome-wide SNP genotypes for about three fifths of the roughly 700 donors and used that subset as a discovery cohort. The number of typed donors differed by locus: about 620-630 for A, B, C, DRB1 and DQB1; approximately 530 for DQA1; 600 to 610 for DPA1; and some 430 for DPB1. In the later analysis, no new phenotypic data were used to find candidate immune exposures; instead, reliance was placed on TCR beta sequences and their occurrence across donors. All discovery cohort repertoires had been generated using a single sequencing platform. Besides the first cohort of around 700 subjects, a separate validation cohort made up of roughly 120 different subjects was used. To predict cytomegalovirus infection status, the study brought together high-throughput TCR immunosequencing, statistical association of individual TCRs with disease status, and machine learning. On average, approximately 250,000 unique TCR beta nucleotide sequences were sequenced per donor among several hundred genotyped donors of the cohort, with roughly a sixth of those sequences being non-productive. Roughly 300 gigabases of sequencing data and approximately 84 million unique TCR sequences were included in an early release covering about 700 HLA-typed donors. The study profiled the T cell repertoires of 550 to 700 subjects by immunosequencing and related them to cytomegalovirus serostatus. The paper as a whole reports these results and caveats: In a later genetic analysis, fewer N-insertions in productive TCRs were reported among donors in an Asian-associated ancestry cluster than the roughly 700-donor mean. Because HLA typing was missing for some donors at each locus, association tests included only the typed subset. A total of about 180 TCR beta chains were listed by the study as associated with cytomegalovirus. The 87-base-pair reads could not distinguish some IMGT-functional V segments, including TRBV6-2 and TRBV6-3, so those segments were excluded. Assigning TCR associations to individual alleles was difficult when HLA alleles, especially DR and DQ, strongly co-occurred. The sequencing pipeline was judged likely to have produced a cluster of highly shared sequence variants as a technical artifact. Correlated functional status among segregating V segments might reflect linkage disequilibrium, but an unknown experimental factor could not be ruled out. In this cohort, only TCR beta chains were sequenced, and detectable features were limited by the absence of alpha or paired-chain data. For the cohort, immune exposure information was limited to CMV serostatus. A later analysis associated roughly 17,000 TCR beta sequences with specific HLA alleles at a false discovery rate of 0.05. In vitro tests confirmed that a few of the cytomegalovirus-associated TCR beta chains recognize cytomegalovirus antigens. Sequencing depth was assumed to be roughly uniform across donors in the presence/absence analyses, though that assumption may not hold. In an earlier analysis of a few hundred of the donors, most TCR beta V segments were observed in productive rearrangements about 87% or about 30% of the time, broadly matching IMGT annotations. While some public TCRs were present in many individuals, most TCR sequences turned up only very rarely across donors. A later analysis found that HLA-associated TCR beta chains were more clonally expanded and had lower generation probabilities than equally common non-associated chains. In a later analysis, TCR association rates were found to vary across HLA loci, with the most associated TCRs seen for DRB1 alleles and the fewest for HLA-C alleles. A further reported finding was that TCR beta sequences accurately predicted the HLA-A and HLA-B alleles for most subjects in the first cohort. An association between a missense DCLRE1C variant and V-gene and J-gene trimming of TCR beta chains was found in a later genetic analysis and replicated in an independent cohort. In a later analysis, several top co-occurrence clusters were reported to appear linked to parvovirus B19, influenza, CMV and Epstein-Barr virus. About 17 rarely observed V segments, including chromosome 9 orphons, were excluded from the earlier analysis of approximately 500 of the donors because counts were too low. It was suggested by the authors that the approach could potentially be generalized to other disease states and immunological phenotypes. In a later analysis, most CMV-associated TCR beta chains were found to appear HLA-restricted, with HLA associations seemingly driven largely by CMV exposure. The classifier was reported to diagnose cytomegalovirus status with high specificity and sensitivity in both the original cohort and the validation cohort.

This clone showed up just a few times. The clone's antigen remains unknown. No quality values exist for individual bases; no much larger clone is one base distant. Receptor amplification or capture employed the immunoSEQ multiplex PCR assay. For the multiplex PCR, a mixture combining 60 forward primers for TCR Vbeta segments and 13 reverse primers for TCR Jbeta segments was used. The CDR3 region of rearranged TCR beta genes was amplified from genomic DNA with a multiplex PCR assay. Amplified TCR beta libraries were sequenced as 87-base-pair reads on the Illumina HiSeq System. As for the authors' bioinformatics: In a later analysis, some 80 million unique TCR beta chains were counted across the 500 to 850 repertoires, and about 9.9 million of these chains were shared by at least two donors. Raw reads were error-corrected and collapsed into unique sequences by a nearest-neighbor algorithm in which closely related sequences were merged to remove PCR and sequencing errors. V, D and J gene segments were assigned by aligning CDR3 sequences to IMGT reference sequences. For a sequence to be retained, a match of at least six nucleotides was required to both a V gene segment and a J gene segment. A rearrangement counted as productive if the CDR3 had no stop codons and remained in frame with V and J, and every other rearrangement counted as non-productive. Following IMGT convention, CDR3 was defined as the stretch from the second conserved V-encoded cysteine to the conserved J-encoded phenylalanine. Sequences without an unambiguous match to a single V gene segment were excluded from the earlier analysis of 450 to 650 of the donors. In an earlier analysis of approximately 560 of the donors, a V segment was called functional when productive rearrangements were above 56.7%, and segregating when the standard deviation between donors exceeded 5%. A statistical classification framework was built to diagnose cytomegalovirus status from the catalog of TCR beta chain sequences. A later analysis assigned V and J genes by comparing TCR nucleotide sequences with IMGT/GENE-DB human TR gene sequences. The TCRdist pipeline was used in a later analysis to assign CDR3 sequences and most-parsimonious VDJ recombination scenarios. A later analysis defined each TCR beta chain by its CDR3 amino acid sequence plus V-gene family, and excluded reads lacking a unique V-gene family. A later analysis removed 600 or so highly shared, low-generation-probability nucleotide sequences to deal with suspected cross-contamination and a sequencing artifact. In a later analysis, a clonal expansion index for each public chain was calculated from normalized within-repertoire ranks of inferred template counts. A later analysis computed generation probabilities with a VDJ recombination model fitted to out-of-frame rearrangements, and checked the results against IGoR. A later analysis scored TCR-TCR, TCR-HLA and TCR-CMV co-occurrence with hypergeometric tests, applying a repertoire-size bias correction to TCR pairs. To estimate false discovery rates, a later analysis permuted the HLA or CMV assignments 20 times. A later analysis grouped co-occurring TCRs with DBSCAN, adding TCRdist sequence similarity when clustering within HLA-allele-positive subsets. For co-occurrence clustering, repertoires with fewer than 30,000 or more than 120,000 public chains were excluded, along with a handful of repertoires with anomalous nucleotide sharing. In TCRdb, the immuneACCESS table is reduced to in-frame sequences with V and J assigned. These tables do not hold every clone; where another copy was compared, an unresolved V gene accounts for under half, and the others remain unexplained. That table is the source of V, J and clone size, and D and trimming were worked out from the DNA. In all, the sample holds 250,000 to 350,000 clones, and 75% to 90% of those were seen once. The biggest ten clones account for 3% to 4% of the sample.

V trim: 3 bases; J trim: 3 bases; unmatched bases: 4. CDR1 SGHTA and CDR2 FQGNSA were looked up in the germline V gene. Its CDR3 holds 14 amino acids, cysteine through phenylalanine. The only DNA kept is the CDR3, 42 bases in frame from the first base. The cohort consisted of approximately 690 healthy bone marrow donors. All cohort members were sampled while nominally healthy, although unrecorded immune exposures were likely present. The donor was CMV seropositive and was included in the group of approximately 300 seropositive cohort members. A peripheral blood sample was collected from each donor, and TCR beta sequencing was performed on peripheral blood mononuclear cells. Genomic DNA extraction from the blood cell samples was performed with the Qiagen DNeasy Blood Extraction Kit.

The sample was PBMCs. The source of this sequence is a man between 40 and 49 years old in good health and CMV-seropositive. The rearrangement joined TRBV7-2 to TRBJ1-1; TRBD1 matches 7 bases in the middle. CDR3 reads: CASSFEGAYTEAFF. The nucleotide sequence is given as TGTGCCAGCAGCTTCGAGGGGGCCTACACTGAAGCTTTCTTT.